This TCR beta chain appears in the sequencing data of a study of blood T cell repertoires in COVID-19. Whole-study context: There were acute and convalescent COVID-19 samples, and they came from the United States, Italy and Spain.

Clones were read by immunoSEQ multiplex PCR, and TCRdb kept only the in-frame ones, dropping some. The data contain roughly 290,000 clones, 87% of them singletons. In assigning cohorts, the study relied on participant-reported clinical history. CDR3 length: 18 amino acids. V lost 1 base, J lost 2 bases, and 11 bases stayed unmatched. Germline CDR1 SGDLS, CDR2 YYNGEE. The rearrangement joins TRBV9 to TRBJ2-1; 8 nucleotides line up with TRBD2. Material: PBMCs or T cells enriched from blood (not recorded which). The clonotype was recovered from a woman aged 40 to 50 who had recovered from COVID-19. The CDR3 sequence is CASSVSRFSGKTYNEQFF. The CDR3 DNA sequence: TGTGCCAGCAGCGTATCCCGGTTTAGCGGGAAGACCTACAATGAGCAGTTCTTC.